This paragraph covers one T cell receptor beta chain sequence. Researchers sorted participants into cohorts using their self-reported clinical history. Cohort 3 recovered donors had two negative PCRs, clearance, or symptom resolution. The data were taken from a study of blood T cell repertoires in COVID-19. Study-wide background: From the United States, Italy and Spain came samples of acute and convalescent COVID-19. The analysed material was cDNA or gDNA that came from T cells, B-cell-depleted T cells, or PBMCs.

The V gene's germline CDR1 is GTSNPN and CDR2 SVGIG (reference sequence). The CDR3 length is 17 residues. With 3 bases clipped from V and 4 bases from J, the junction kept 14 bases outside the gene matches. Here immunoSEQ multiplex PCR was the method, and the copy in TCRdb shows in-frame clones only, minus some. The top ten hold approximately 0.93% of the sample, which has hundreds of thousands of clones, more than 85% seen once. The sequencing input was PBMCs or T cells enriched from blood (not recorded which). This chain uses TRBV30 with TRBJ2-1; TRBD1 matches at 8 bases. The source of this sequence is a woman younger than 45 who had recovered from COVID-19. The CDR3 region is CAWRLNRQGTPYNEQFF. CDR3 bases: TGTGCCTGGAGATTAAACCGACAGGGGACACCATACAATGAGCAGTTCTTC.